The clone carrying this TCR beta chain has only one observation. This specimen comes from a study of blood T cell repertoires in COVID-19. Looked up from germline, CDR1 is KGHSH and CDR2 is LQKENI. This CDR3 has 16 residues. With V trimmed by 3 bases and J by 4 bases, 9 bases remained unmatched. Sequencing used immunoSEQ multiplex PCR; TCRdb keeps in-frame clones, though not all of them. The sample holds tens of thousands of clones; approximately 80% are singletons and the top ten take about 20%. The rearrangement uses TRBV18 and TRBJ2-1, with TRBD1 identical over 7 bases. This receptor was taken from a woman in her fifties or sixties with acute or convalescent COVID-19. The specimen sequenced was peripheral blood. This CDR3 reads CASSPITGTAYNEQFF. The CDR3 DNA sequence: TGTGCCAGCTCACCGATCACCGGGACAGCATACAATGAGCAGTTCTTC.